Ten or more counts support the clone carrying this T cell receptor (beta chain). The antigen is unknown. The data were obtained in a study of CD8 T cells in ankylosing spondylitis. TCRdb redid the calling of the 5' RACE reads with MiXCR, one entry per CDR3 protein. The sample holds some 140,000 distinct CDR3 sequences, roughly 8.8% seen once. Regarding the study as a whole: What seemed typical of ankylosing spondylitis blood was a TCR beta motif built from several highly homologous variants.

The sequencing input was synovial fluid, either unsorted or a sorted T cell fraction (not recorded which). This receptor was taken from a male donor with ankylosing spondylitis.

The chain's CDR3 is CASSLRPGSGANVLTF. In nucleotides, the CDR3 is TGTGCCAGCAGCTTAAGGCCGGGTTCTGGGGCCAACGTCCTGACTTTC. V gene TRBV7-3 combines with J gene TRBJ2-6, with D hard to call. The V and J ends lost 1 base and 1 base respectively, with 8 bases between them. The germline CDR1 and CDR2 sequences are SGHTA and FQGTGA. CDR3 size: 16 residues.